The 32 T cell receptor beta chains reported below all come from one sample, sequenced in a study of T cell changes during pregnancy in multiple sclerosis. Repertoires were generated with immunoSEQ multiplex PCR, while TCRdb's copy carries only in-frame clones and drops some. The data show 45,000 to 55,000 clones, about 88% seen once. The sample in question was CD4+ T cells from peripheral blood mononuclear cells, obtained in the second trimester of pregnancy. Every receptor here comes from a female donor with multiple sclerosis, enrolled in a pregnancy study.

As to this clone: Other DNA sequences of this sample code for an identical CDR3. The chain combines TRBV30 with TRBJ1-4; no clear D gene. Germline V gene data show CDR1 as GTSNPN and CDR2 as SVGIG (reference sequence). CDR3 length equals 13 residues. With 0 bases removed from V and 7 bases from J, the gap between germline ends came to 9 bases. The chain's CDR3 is CAWSVSSGEKLFF. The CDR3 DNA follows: TGTGCCTGGAGTGTATCTTCCGGTGAAAAACTGTTTTTT.

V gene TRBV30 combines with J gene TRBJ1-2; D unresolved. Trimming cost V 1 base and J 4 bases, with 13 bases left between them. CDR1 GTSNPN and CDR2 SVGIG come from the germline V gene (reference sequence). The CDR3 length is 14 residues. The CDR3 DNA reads TGTGCCTGGAGTGCAAGCTTGGTCGGCTATGGCTACACCTTC. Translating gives CAWSASLVGYGYTF.

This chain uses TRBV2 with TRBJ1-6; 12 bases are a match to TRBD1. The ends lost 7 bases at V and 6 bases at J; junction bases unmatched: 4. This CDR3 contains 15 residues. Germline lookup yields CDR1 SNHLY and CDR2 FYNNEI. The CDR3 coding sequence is TGTGCCAGCACGGGACAGGGGGCCGCTAATTCACCCCTCCACTTT. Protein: CASTGQGAANSPLHF.

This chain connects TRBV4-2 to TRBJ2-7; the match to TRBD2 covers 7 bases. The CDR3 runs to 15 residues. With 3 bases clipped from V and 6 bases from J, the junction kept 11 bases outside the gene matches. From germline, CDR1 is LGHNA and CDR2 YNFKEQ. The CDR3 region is CASSQGTTSLLEQYF. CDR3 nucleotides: TGTGCCAGCAGCCAGGGGACTACCAGCTTACTCGAGCAGTACTTC.

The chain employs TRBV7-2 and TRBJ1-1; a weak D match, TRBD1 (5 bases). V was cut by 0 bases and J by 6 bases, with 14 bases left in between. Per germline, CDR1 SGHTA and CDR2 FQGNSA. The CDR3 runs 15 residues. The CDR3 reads CASSLAASGISEAFF. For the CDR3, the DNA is TGTGCCAGCAGCTTAGCCGCCTCAGGGATCTCTGAAGCTTTCTTT.

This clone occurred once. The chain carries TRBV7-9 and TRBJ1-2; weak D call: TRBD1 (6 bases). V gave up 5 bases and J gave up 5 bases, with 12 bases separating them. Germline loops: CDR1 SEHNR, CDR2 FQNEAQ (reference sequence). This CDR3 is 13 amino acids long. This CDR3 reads CASSPPQGYGYTF. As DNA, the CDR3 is TGTGCCAGCAGCCCCCCACAGGGATATGGCTACACCTTC.

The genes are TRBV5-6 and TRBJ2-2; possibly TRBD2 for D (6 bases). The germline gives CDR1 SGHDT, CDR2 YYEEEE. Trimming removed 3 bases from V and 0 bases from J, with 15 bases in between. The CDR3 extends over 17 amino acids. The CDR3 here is CASSYLGGSANTGELFF. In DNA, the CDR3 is TGTGCCAGCAGCTACCTGGGAGGCAGCGCGAACACCGGGGAGCTGTTTTTT.

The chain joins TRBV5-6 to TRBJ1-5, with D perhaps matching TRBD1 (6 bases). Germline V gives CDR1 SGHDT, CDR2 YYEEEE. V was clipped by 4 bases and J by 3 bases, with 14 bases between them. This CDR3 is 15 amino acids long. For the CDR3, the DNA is TGTGCCAGCAGCGTGGGGACATTTGACAATCAGCCCCAGCATTTT. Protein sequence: CASSVGTFDNQPQHF.

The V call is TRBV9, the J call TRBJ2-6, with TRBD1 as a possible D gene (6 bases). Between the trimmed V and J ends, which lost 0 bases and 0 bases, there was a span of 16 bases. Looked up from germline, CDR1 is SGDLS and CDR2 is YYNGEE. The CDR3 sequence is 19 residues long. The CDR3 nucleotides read TGTGCCAGCAGCGTAGGATGGCTGGGGGCCCGCTCTGGGGCCAACGTCCTGACTTTC. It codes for CASSVGWLGARSGANVLTF.

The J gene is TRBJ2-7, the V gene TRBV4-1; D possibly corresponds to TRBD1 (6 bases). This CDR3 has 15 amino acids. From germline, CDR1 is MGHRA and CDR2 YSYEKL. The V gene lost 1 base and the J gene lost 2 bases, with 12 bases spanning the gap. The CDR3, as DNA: TGCGCCAGCAGCCAAGCGGGGTCAGGGGCCTACGAGCAGTACTTC. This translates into CASSQAGSGAYEQYF.

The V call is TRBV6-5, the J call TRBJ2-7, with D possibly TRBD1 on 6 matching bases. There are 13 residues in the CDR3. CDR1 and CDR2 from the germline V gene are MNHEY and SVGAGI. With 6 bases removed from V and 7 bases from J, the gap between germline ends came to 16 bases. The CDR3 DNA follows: TGTGCCAGCAGGACAGGATCGAATAGTGAGCAGTACTTC. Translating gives CASRTGSNSEQYF.

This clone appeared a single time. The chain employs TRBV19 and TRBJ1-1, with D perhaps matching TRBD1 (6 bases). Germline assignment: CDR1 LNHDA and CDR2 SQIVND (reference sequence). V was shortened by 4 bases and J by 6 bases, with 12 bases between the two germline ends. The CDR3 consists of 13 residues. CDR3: CASSNREGAEAFF. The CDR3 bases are TGTGCCAGTAGTAACAGGGAGGGCGCTGAAGCTTTCTTT.

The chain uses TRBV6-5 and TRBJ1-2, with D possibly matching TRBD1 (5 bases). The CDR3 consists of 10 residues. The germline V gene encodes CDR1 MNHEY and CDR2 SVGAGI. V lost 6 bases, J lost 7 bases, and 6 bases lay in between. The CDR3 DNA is TGTGCCAGCAGGGACATTGGCTACACCTTC. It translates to CASRDIGYTF.

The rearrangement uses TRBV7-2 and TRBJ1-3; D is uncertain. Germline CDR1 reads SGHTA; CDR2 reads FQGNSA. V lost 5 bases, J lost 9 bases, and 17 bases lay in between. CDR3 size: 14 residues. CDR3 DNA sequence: TGTGCCAGCAGCCCAGCGGGCAGCCGGGGCACCATATATTTT. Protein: CASSPAGSRGTIYF.

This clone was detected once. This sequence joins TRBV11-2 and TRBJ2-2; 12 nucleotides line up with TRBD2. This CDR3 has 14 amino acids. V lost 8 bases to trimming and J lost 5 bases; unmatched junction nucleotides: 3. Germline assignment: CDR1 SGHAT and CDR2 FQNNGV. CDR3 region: CASQGTSGTGELFF. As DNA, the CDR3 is TGTGCCAGCCAAGGGACTAGCGGGACCGGGGAGCTGTTTTTT.

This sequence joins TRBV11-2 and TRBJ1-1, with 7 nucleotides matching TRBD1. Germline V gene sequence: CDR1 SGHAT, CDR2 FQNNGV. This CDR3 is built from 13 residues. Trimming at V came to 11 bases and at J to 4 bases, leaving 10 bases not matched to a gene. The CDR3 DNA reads TGTGCCCAGTACCGGACAGGAACCACTGAAGCTTTCTTT. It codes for CAQYRTGTTEAFF.

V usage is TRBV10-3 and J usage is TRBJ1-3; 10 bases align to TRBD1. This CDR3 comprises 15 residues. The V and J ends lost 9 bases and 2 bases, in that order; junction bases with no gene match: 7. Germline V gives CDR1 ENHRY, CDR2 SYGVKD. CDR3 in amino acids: CAITPGTGAGNTIYF. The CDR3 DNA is TGTGCCATTACACCCGGGACAGGGGCTGGAAACACCATATATTTT.

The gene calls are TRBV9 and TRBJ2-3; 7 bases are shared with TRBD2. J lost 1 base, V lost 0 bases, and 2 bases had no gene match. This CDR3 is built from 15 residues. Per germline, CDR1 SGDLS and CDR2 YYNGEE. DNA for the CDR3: TGTGCCAGCAGCGTAGGTGGGAGGGGCACAGATACGCAGTATTTT. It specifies CASSVGGRGTDTQYF.

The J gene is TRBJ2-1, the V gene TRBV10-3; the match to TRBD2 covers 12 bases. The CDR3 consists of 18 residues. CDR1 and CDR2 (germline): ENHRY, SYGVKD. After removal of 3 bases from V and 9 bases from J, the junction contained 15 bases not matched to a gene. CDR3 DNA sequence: TGTGCCATCAGTGAAGGGACTAGCGGGCGCTTCGGGCGTGTTGAGCAGTTCTTC. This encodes CAISEGTSGRFGRVEQFF.

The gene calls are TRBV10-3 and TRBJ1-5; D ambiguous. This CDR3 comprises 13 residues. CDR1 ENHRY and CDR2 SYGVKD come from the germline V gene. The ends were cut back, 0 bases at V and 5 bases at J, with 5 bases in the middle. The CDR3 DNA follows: TGTGCCATCAGTGAGTCTACGGATCAGCCCCAGCATTTT. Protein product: CAISESTDQPQHF.

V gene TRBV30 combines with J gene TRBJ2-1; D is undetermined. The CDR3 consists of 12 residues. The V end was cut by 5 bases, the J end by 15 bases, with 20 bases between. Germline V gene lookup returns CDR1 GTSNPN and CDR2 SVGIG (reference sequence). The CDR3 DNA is TGTGCCTGGGCCTCCCGCCGATACAGTTGGTTCTTC. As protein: CAWASRRYSWFF.

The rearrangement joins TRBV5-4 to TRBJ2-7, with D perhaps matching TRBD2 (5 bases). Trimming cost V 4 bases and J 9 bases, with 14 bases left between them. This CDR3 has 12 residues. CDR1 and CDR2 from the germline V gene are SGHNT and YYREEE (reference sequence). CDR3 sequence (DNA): TGTGCCAGCAGCCCGAGTCGGGATCGGCAGTACTTC. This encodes CASSPSRDRQYF. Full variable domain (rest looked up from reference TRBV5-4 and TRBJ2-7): ETGVTQSPTHLIKTRGQQVTLRCSSQSGHNTVSWYQQALGQGPQFIFQYYREEENGRGNFPPRFSGLQFPNYSSELNVNALELDDSALYLCASSPSRDRQYFGPGTRLTVT.

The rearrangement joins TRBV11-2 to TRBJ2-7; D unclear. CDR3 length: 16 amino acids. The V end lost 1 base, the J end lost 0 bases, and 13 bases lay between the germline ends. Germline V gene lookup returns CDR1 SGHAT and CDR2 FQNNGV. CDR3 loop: CASSLGGTLGSYEQYF. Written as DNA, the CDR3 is TGTGCCAGCAGCTTAGGCGGAACCTTAGGCTCCTACGAGCAGTACTTC.

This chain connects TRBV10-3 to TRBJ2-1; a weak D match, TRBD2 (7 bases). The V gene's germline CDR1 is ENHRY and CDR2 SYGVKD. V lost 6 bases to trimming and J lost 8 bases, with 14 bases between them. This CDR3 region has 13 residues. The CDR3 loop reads CAIRKGEGDEQFF. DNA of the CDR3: TGTGCCATCAGGAAGGGGGAGGGGGATGAGCAGTTCTTC.

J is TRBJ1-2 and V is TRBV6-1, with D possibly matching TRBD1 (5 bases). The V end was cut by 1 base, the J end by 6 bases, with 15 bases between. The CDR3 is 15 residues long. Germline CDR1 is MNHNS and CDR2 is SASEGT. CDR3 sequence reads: CASSEDARVWHGYTF. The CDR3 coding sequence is TGTGCCAGCAGTGAAGATGCCAGGGTTTGGCATGGCTACACCTTC.

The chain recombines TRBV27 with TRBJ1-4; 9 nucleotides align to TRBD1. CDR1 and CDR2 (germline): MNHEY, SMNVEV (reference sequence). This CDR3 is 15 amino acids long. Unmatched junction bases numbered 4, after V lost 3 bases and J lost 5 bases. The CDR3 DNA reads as TGTGCCAGCAGTTTGAGGGGACAGGGAAATGAAAAACTGTTTTTT. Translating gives CASSLRGQGNEKLFF. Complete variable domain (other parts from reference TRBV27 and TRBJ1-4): EAQVTQNPRYLITVTGKKLTVTCSQNMNHEYMSWYRQDPGLGLRQIYYSMNVEVTDKGDVPEGYKVSRKEKRNFPLILESPSPNQTSLYFCASSLRGQGNEKLFFGSGTQLSVL.

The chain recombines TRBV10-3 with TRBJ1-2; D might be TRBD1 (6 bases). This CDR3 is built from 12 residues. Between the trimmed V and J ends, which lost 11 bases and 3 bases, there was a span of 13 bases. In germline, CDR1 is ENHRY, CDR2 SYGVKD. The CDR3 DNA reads TGTGCCGCTCAGGGGCTGGACTATGGCTACACCTTC. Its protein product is CAAQGLDYGYTF.

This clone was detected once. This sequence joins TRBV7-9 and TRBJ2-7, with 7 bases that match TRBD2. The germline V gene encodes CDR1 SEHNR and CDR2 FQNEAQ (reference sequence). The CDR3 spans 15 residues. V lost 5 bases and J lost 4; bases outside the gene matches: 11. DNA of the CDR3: TGTGCCAGCAGCCGCGGCGGGGGATTGTTTTACGAGCAGTACTTC. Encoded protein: CASSRGGGLFYEQYF.

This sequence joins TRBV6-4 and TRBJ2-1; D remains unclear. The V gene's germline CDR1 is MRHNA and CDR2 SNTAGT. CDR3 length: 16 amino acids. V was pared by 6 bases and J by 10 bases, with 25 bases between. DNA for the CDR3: TGTGCCAGCAGCGACCGAGGCCCGTACGAAGTTAGGGAGCAGTTCTTC. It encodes CASSDRGPYEVREQFF.

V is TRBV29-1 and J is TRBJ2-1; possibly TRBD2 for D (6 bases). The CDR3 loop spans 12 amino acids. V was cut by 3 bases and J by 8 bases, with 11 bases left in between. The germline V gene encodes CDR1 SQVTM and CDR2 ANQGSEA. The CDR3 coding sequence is TGCAGCGTTGATCCGGGAGTCGATGAGCAGTTCTTC. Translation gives CSVDPGVDEQFF.

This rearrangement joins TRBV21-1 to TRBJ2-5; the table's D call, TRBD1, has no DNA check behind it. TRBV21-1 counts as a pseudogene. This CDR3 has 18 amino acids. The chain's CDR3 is CASSKVSGIGDREETQYF. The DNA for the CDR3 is TGTGCCAGCAGCAAAGTTTCGGGGATAGGGGACAGGGAAGAGACCCAGTACTTC.

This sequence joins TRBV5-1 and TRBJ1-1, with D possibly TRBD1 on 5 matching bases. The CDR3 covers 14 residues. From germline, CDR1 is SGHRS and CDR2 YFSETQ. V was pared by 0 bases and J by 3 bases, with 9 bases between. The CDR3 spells CASSLAGEDTEAFF. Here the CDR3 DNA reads TGCGCCAGCAGCTTGGCGGGGGAGGACACTGAAGCTTTCTTT. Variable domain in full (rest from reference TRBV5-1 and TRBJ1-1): KAGVTQTPRYLIKTRGQQVTLSCSPISGHRSVSWYQQTPGQGLQFLFEYFSETQRNKGNFPGRFSGRQFSNSRSEMNVSTLELGDSALYLCASSLAGEDTEAFFGQGTRLTVV.